The 27 T cell receptor beta chains given below trace back to one sample, sequenced in a study of T cells after somatic rescue of genetic block. Using immunoSEQ multiplex PCR, the repertoire was profiled, and TCRdb retains in-frame clones only, with some absent. The repertoire consists of 67,000 or so clones, with approximately 90% occurring once and the leading ten covering approximately 2.7%. Sequenced: peripheral blood mononuclear cells (PBMCs). The receptors were gathered from a man younger than 45.

The V and J genes are TRBV9 and TRBJ2-3; D is unclear. Trimming pared 5 bases from V and 3 bases from J, leaving 10 bases between. The CDR3 totals 13 residues. From germline, CDR1 is SGDLS and CDR2 YYNGEE. The DNA of the CDR3 is TGTGCCAGCAGTTCAGGCCCGACAGATACGCAGTATTTT. It translates to CASSSGPTDTQYF.

J is TRBJ2-3 and V is TRBV12-5, with TRBD1 matching 7 bases. V was clipped by 5 bases and J by 0 bases; unmatched bases: 8. The CDR3 spans 16 residues. Germline lookup yields CDR1 LGHNT and CDR2 FRNRAP. The DNA of the CDR3 is TGTGCTAGTGGTACAACCGGGACAGCTAGCACAGATACGCAGTATTTT. Its protein product is CASGTTGTASTDTQYF.

The V call is TRBV4-1, the J call TRBJ2-7; the D gene is possibly TRBD2 (7 bases). The CDR3 loop spans 15 amino acids. Between the trimmed V and J ends, which lost 0 bases and 3 bases, there was a span of 12 bases. Germline CDR1 MGHRA, CDR2 YSYEKL. The CDR3 loop reads CASSQEWGGHYEQYF. In DNA form, the CDR3 reads TGCGCCAGCAGCCAAGAATGGGGGGGGCACTACGAGCAGTACTTC.

The chain is built from TRBV7-9 and TRBJ2-7, with 7 bases that match TRBD1. Germline V gene lookup returns CDR1 SEHNR and CDR2 FQNEAQ (reference sequence). V trimming: 5 bases; J trimming: 3 bases; junction bases outside the gene matches: 10. This CDR3 region has 15 residues. In DNA, the CDR3 is TGTGCCAGCAGCCCTAGACAGGGTATAAACTACGAGCAGTACTTC. Protein sequence: CASSPRQGINYEQYF.

This clone has just a few counts. The chain combines TRBV14 with TRBJ1-1; D unresolved. The CDR3 has 13 amino acids. The germline CDR1 and CDR2 sequences are SGHDN and FVKESK. V was shortened by 3 bases and J by 0 bases, with 5 bases between the two germline ends. CDR3 protein: CASSHTVNTEAFF. DNA of the CDR3: TGTGCCAGCAGCCATACAGTGAACACTGAAGCTTTCTTT.

This clone was detected only once. This rearrangement joins TRBV9 to TRBJ1-6, with D maybe TRBD1 (5 bases). V was trimmed by 3 bases and J by 10 bases, leaving 20 bases between them. The CDR3 is made up of 16 amino acids. Germline V lookup: CDR1 SGDLS, CDR2 YYNGEE. The CDR3 nucleotides read TGTGCCAGCAGCGATCCCCCAGGCAGGGTCCAATCACCCCTCCACTTT. The encoded protein is CASSDPPGRVQSPLHF.

The chain combines TRBV28 with TRBJ2-3, with a weak D call TRBD2 (6 bases). This CDR3 has 15 residues. V was pared by 6 bases and J by 1 base, with 14 bases between. Germline-derived CDR1 and CDR2 are MDHEN and SYDVKM. Written as DNA, the CDR3 is TGTGCCAGCAGACACTCCGCGGGGCGCACAGATACGCAGTATTTT. Translated, it gives CASRHSAGRTDTQYF.

The V call is TRBV7-2, the J call TRBJ2-1, with no clear D. The germline gives CDR1 SGHTA, CDR2 FQGNSA. This CDR3 spans 15 amino acids. Trimming cost V 5 bases and J 0 bases, with 11 bases left between them. Written as DNA, the CDR3 is TGTGCCAGCAGCCCCGGTCCGTTCTCCTACAATGAGCAGTTCTTC. Amino acid sequence: CASSPGPFSYNEQFF.

This rearrangement joins TRBV5-1 to TRBJ2-3; the D gene is possibly TRBD1 (5 bases). CDR3 length equals 14 residues. With 0 bases removed from V and 2 bases from J, the gap between germline ends came to 7 bases. Germline assignment: CDR1 SGHRS and CDR2 YFSETQ. The CDR3 region is CASSLDRYTDTQYF. CDR3 nucleotide sequence: TGCGCCAGCAGCTTGGACAGGTACACAGATACGCAGTATTTT.

The CDR3 loop reads CASSSIPRGAYGYTF. The CDR3 nucleotides are TGCGCCAGCAGCTCCATCCCCAGGGGAGCCTATGGCTACACCTTC. The rearrangement joins TRBV5-1 to TRBJ1-2; D is possibly TRBD1 (6 bases). CDR1 SGHRS and CDR2 YFSETQ come from the germline V gene. CDR3 length equals 15 residues. V lost 3 bases and J 4 bases, leaving 16 bases between the germline ends.

The chain is built from TRBV27 and TRBJ1-3; D remains ambiguous. Germline V gene sequence: CDR1 MNHEY, CDR2 SMNVEV (reference sequence). Trimming left V 2 bases short and J 0 bases short, with 11 bases between. CDR3 length: 16 residues. CDR3 in amino acids: CASSLRFTASGNTIYF. CDR3 sequence (DNA): TGTGCCAGCAGTTTAAGGTTCACAGCCTCTGGAAACACCATATATTTT.

This clone came up once. The chain couples TRBV5-1 to TRBJ2-7; 7 nucleotides line up with TRBD1. The CDR3 totals 15 residues. CDR1 and CDR2 from the germline V gene are SGHRS and YFSETQ. Unmatched junction bases numbered 10, after V lost 4 bases and J lost 3 bases. CDR3 in DNA: TGCGCCAGCAGCCCCCTGGGACAGAAAAACTACGAGCAGTACTTC. This sequence encodes CASSPLGQKNYEQYF. The full variable domain, rest sourced from reference TRBV5-1 and TRBJ2-7, is KAGVTQTPRYLIKTRGQQVTLSCSPISGHRSVSWYQQTPGQGLQFLFEYFSETQRNKGNFPGRFSGRQFSNSRSEMNVSTLELGDSALYLCASSPLGQKNYEQYFGPGTRLTVT.

The rearrangement links TRBV7-9 to TRBJ2-3, with D unclear. The CDR3 is 12 residues long. Trimming cost V 9 bases and J 3 bases, with 10 bases left between them. Germline V gene sequence: CDR1 SEHNR, CDR2 FQNEAQ (reference sequence). The DNA for the CDR3 is TGTGCCAGTCGACCTGGGACAGATACGCAGTATTTT. Amino acid sequence: CASRPGTDTQYF.

The CDR3 bases are TGTGCCAGCAGCACCCGGGGCACGTCCTACGAGCAGTACTTC. This encodes CASSTRGTSYEQYF. This chain joins TRBV7-8 and TRBJ2-7; the D gene could be TRBD1 or TRBD2 (5 bases each). The CDR3 has 14 residues. The germline V gene encodes CDR1 SGHVS and CDR2 FQNEAQ. V lost 5 bases and J 1 base, leaving 12 bases between the germline ends.

This sequence joins TRBV7-9 and TRBJ2-3; no clear D gene. V was clipped by 1 base and J by 14 bases, with 13 bases between them. Germline V gene data show CDR1 as SEHNR and CDR2 as FQNEAQ (reference sequence). The CDR3 runs 12 residues. The CDR3 DNA reads TGTGCCAGCAGCTTAGAACCGTGGAGTACGTATTTT. Translation: CASSLEPWSTYF.

J is TRBJ1-1 and V is TRBV11-2, with D perhaps TRBD1 (5 bases). V dropped 5 bases and J dropped 8 bases, with 21 bases sitting between them. Germline-derived CDR1 and CDR2 are SGHAT and FQNNGV. The CDR3 has 15 residues. The CDR3 DNA reads TGTGCCAGCAGCCCCTTCCTCGGGACGGACGGAGAAGCTTTCTTT. As protein: CASSPFLGTDGEAFF.

The chain joins TRBV19 to TRBJ2-7, with 7 bases aligning to TRBD1. This CDR3 has 13 residues. Germline CDR1 LNHDA, CDR2 SQIVND (reference sequence). V shed 3 bases and J 3 bases; nucleotides not matched to a gene: 2. The CDR3 bases are TGTGCCAGTAGTATCGGACAGGTCTACGAGCAGTACTTC. Its protein product is CASSIGQVYEQYF.

The V gene is TRBV4-1, the J gene TRBJ1-2, with D possibly matching TRBD1 (5 bases). Trimming removed 0 bases from V and 1 base from J, with 18 bases in between. Germline V gives CDR1 MGHRA, CDR2 YSYEKL. CDR3 length equals 18 residues. As DNA, the CDR3 is TGCGCCAGCAGCCAAGACCCGGGACTTTCGGCCCGTAACTATGGCTACACCTTC. It codes for CASSQDPGLSARNYGYTF.

The genes are TRBV28 and TRBJ2-2; no firm D call. The CDR3 loop spans 13 amino acids. Germline assignment: CDR1 MDHEN and CDR2 SYDVKM. The germline V and J ends were trimmed by 6 bases and 0 bases, with 5 bases remaining between them. In DNA, the CDR3 is TGTGCCAGCAGGGGATCGAACACCGGGGAGCTGTTTTTT. Protein: CASRGSNTGELFF.

In nucleotides, the CDR3 is TGTGCCTGGAGCGGGACAGGCTCTAGCACAGATACGCAGTATTTT. This codes for CAWSGTGSSTDTQYF. The V gene is TRBV30, the J gene TRBJ2-3, with 8 bases matching TRBD1. The CDR3 extends over 15 amino acids. Per germline, CDR1 GTSNPN and CDR2 SVGIG (reference sequence). The ends lost 3 bases at V and 0 bases at J; junction bases unmatched: 5.

This chain connects TRBV18 to TRBJ2-7; a weak D match, TRBD1 (6 bases). Trimming left V 6 bases short and J 7 bases short, with 10 bases between. Germline values: CDR1 KGHSH, CDR2 LQKENI. The length of the CDR3 is 11 residues. CDR3 residues: CASSAQGEQYF. The CDR3 nucleotides are TGTGCCAGCTCGGCACAGGGAGAGCAGTACTTC.

V is TRBV4-1 and J is TRBJ1-5; 10 bases align to TRBD1. Trimming cost V 3 bases and J 5 bases; bases outside gene matches: 1. CDR1 and CDR2 from the germline V gene are MGHRA and YSYEKL. The CDR3 covers 14 residues. The CDR3 sequence: CASSHGQGDQPQHF. The CDR3 bases are TGCGCCAGCAGCCACGGACAGGGGGATCAGCCCCAGCATTTT.

This clone was recorded only once. The chain recombines TRBV15 with TRBJ2-5; D is undetermined. This CDR3 region has 14 residues. Trimming cost V 0 bases and J 5 bases, with 10 bases left between them. In germline, CDR1 is LNHNV, CDR2 YYDKDF (reference sequence). CDR3 DNA: TGTGCCACCAGCAGAGATCTAGGATACGAGACCCAGTACTTC. Translating gives CATSRDLGYETQYF.

This clone was counted a single time. The chain joins TRBV15 to TRBJ1-2; D is unresolved. Germline V gene sequence: CDR1 LNHNV, CDR2 YYDKDF (reference sequence). The CDR3 has 16 residues. V was pared by 0 bases and J by 2 bases, with 13 bases between. The CDR3 is CATSRDSRADNYGYTF. The CDR3 region has the DNA TGTGCCACCAGCAGAGATTCGAGGGCGGACAACTATGGCTACACCTTC.

V usage is TRBV6-6 and J usage is TRBJ2-7, with 7 bases matching TRBD2. Germline V gives CDR1 MNHNY, CDR2 SVGAGI (reference sequence). Unmatched junction bases numbered 5, after V lost 0 bases and J lost 6 bases. The CDR3 contains 14 residues. CDR3 nucleotide sequence: TGTGCCAGCAGTTACTCTAGCGGGTCTCTCGAGCAGTACTTC. It encodes CASSYSSGSLEQYF.

The chain couples TRBV7-2 to TRBJ1-3; D not certain. V lost 2 bases to trimming and J lost 4 bases, with 9 bases between them. Looked up from germline, CDR1 is SGHTA and CDR2 is FQGNSA. This CDR3 has 14 amino acids. DNA of the CDR3: TGTGCCAGCAGCTTACCCATACAGGGAAACACCATATATTTT. This encodes CASSLPIQGNTIYF.

J is TRBJ1-2 and V is TRBV2; D is undetermined. V dropped 0 bases and J dropped 7 bases, with 9 bases sitting between them. Germline V lookup: CDR1 SNHLY, CDR2 FYNNEI. The CDR3 sequence is 13 residues long. CDR3: CASSEALLSGYTF. DNA for the CDR3: TGTGCCAGCAGTGAAGCGCTTCTGTCTGGCTACACCTTC. Using reference TRBV2 and TRBJ1-2 for the parts outside the CDR3, the full variable domain is EPEVTQTPSHQVTQMGQEVILRCVPISNHLYFYWYRQILGQKVEFLVSFYNNEISEKSEIFDDQFSVERPDGSNFTLKIRSTKLEDSAMYFCASSEALLSGYTFGSGTRLTVV.